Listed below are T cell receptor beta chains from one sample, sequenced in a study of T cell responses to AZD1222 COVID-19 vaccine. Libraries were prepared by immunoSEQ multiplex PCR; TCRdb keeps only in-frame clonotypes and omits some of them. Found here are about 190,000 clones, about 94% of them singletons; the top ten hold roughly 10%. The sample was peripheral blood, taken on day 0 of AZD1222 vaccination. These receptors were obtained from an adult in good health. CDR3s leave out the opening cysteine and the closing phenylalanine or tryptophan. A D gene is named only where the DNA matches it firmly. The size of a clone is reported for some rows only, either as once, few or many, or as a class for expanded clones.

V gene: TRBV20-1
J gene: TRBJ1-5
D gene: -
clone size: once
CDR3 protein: SASWAGAHQPQH

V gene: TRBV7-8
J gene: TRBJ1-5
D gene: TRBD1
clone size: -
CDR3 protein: ASSLGTGINQPQH

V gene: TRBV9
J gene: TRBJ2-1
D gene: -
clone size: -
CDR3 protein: ASSSAPRAHNEQF

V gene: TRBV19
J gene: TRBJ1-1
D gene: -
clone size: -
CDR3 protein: ASSFRGLGTEAF

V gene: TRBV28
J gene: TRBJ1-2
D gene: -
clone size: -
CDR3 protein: ASRSPGRGSDGYT

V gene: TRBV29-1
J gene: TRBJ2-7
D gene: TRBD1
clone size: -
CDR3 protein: SVRGDRGSPYEQY

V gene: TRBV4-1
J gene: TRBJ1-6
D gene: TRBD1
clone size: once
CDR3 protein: ASSQDAGQNYNSPLH

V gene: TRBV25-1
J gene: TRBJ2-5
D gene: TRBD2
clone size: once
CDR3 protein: ASSEPLAGALETQY

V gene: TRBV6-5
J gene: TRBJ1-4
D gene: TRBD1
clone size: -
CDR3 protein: ASSHQTGEKLF

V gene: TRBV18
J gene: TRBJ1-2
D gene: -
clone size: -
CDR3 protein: ASSPREGTANGYT

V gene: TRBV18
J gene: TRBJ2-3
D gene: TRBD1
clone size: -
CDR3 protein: ASSPWTGGTDTQY

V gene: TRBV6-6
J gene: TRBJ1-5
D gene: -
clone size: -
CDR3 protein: ASSESGANQPQH

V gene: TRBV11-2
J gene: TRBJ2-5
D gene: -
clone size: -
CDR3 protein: ASSHGETQY

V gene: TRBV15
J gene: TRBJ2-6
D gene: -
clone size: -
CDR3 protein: ATSRQGSGANVLT

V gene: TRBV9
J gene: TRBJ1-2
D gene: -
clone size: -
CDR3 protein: ASSAQGNYGYT

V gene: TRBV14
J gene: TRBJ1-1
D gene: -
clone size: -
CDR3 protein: ASSPHRQVGRPNTEAF

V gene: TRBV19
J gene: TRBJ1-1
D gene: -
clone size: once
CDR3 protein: ASSIGGLLPLNTEAF

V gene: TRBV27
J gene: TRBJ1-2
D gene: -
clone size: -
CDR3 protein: ASRTGGPNYGYT

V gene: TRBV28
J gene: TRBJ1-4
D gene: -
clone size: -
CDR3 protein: ASSLVWGDATNEKLF

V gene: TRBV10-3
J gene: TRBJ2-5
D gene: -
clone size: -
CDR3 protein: AISEVGVKTQY

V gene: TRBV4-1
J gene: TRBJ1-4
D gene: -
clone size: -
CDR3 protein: ASSHDTDGIWMF

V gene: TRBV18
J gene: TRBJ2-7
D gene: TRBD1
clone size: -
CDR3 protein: ASSITGGGEYEQY

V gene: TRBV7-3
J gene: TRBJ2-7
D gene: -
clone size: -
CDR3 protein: ASSLTPGNEQY

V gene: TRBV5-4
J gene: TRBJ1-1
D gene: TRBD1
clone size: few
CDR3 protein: ASSRGQGAFAEAF

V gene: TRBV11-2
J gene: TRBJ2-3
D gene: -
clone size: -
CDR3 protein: ASSLNRVGGYTDTQY

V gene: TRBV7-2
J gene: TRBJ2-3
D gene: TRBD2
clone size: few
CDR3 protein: ASSLRAGGDTQY

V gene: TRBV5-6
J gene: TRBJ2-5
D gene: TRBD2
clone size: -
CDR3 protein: ASSIPGTSRETQY

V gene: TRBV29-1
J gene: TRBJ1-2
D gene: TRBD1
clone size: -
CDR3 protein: SVRDRATEGYT

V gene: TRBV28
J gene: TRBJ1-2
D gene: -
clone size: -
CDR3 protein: ASSLGQPFLNYGYT

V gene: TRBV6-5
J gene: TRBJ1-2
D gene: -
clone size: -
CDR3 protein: ASSYAQNYGYT

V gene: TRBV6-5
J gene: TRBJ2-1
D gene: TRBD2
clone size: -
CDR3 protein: ASLAQAGAYNEQF

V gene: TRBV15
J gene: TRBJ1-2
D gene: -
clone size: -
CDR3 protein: ATSRGGGYGYT

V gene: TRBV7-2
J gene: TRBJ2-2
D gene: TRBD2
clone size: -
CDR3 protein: ASSYLAGNTGELF

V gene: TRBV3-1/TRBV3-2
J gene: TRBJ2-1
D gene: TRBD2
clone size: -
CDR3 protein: ASSLAGAASSYNEQF

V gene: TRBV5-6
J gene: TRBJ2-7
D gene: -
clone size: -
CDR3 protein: ASSLARTAKQY

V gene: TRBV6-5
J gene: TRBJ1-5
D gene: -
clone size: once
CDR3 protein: ASSSGEGQPQH

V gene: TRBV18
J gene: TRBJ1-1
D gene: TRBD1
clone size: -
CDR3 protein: ASSLKTRDSMNTEAF

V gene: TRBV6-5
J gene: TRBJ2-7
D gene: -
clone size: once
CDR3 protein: ASRGTGTGYEQY

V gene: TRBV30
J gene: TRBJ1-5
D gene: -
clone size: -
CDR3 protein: AWSTGNNQPQH

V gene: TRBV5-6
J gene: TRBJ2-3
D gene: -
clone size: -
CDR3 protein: ASSLAYSGGGTDTQY

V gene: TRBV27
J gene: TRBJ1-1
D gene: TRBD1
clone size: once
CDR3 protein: ASSPLGTGGPLNTEAF

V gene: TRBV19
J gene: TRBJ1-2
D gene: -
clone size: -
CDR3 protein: ASSILWDVYGYT

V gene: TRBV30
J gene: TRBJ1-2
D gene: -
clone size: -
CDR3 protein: AWMGSQANYGYT

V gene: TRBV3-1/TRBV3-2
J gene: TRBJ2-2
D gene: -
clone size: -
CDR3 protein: ASSQRTGLSTGELF

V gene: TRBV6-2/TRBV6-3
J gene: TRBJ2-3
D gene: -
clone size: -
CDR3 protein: ASSPSSSTDTQY

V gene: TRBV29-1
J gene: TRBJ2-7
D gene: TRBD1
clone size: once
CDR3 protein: SVEEGTTGLSSYEQY

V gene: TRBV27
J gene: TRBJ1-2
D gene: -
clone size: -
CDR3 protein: ASSPSGSYGYT